This T cell receptor (beta chain) came from a study of blood T cell repertoires in COVID-19. About the study: COVID-19 samples, acute and convalescent, were from the United States, Italy and Spain. The cDNA or gDNA used as material had been derived from T cells, B-cell-depleted T cells, or PBMCs.

Original methodology: Estimated nucleated cell counts came from reference gene primer amplification. Generated by immunoSEQ multiplex PCR, the TCRdb table keeps only in-frame clones and is missing some. The V and J calls and clone size come from that table; D and trimming were worked out from the DNA. The data contain approximately 190,000 clones, around four fifths of them seen just once; the ten biggest clones take up less than 20%. CDR3 length: 13 amino acids. Trimming left V 3 bases short and J 3 bases short, with 8 bases between. The germline V gene has CDR1 SGDLS and CDR2 YYNGEE. Source material: peripheral blood. This TCR derives from a human donor in a cohort sampled during active COVID-19. The chain recombines TRBV9 with TRBJ2-3; D may be TRBD2 (5 bases). The CDR3 region is CASSARTTDTQYF. The CDR3 DNA reads as TGTGCCAGCAGCGCCCGGACTACAGATACGCAGTATTTT.